The clone carrying this T cell receptor (beta chain) has a single count. Its specificity is unknown. V gave up 7 bases and J gave up 6 bases, with 14 bases separating them. The CDR3 totals 12 residues. Germline CDR1 SGHNT, CDR2 YYREEE (reference sequence). Some clones are missing from TCRdb's copy, which holds only in-frame ones; the method was immunoSEQ multiplex PCR. This repertoire shows some 77,000 clones, less than 95% found once; its top ten account for 1.5% to 2%. The sample comes from a study of OX40 agonist ivuxolimab in advanced cancers. Study background: At 82.7% male, the cohort had a mean age of approximately 60 years, ranging from roughly 20 to 85.

Study results and caveats: Among the nonresponders, some also had low normalized T-cell clonal expansion. Antigens targeted by the expanded peripheral T cells were not determined.

The starting material was CD4+ or CD8+ T cells sorted from blood, obtained in a trial of the OX40 agonist ivuxolimab. The V and J genes are TRBV5-4 and TRBJ2-7; D gene ambiguous. The sequence came from an adult with an advanced solid tumor such as melanoma, head and neck, liver or kidney cancer. In DNA, the CDR3 is TGTGCCAGCTCACCAGTGGGCCTCGAGCAGTACTTC. Amino acid sequence: CASSPVGLEQYF.